These 2 T cell receptor beta chains came from one sample sequenced in a study of T cell changes during pregnancy in multiple sclerosis. Some clones are missing from TCRdb's copy, which holds only in-frame ones; the method was immunoSEQ multiplex PCR. In the table there are tens of thousands of clones, 90% to 95% of which are singletons. This material consisted of peripheral blood, taken after pregnancy. Receptor source: a female donor with multiple sclerosis, enrolled in a pregnancy study.

V gene TRBV29-1 combines with J gene TRBJ2-1; possible D gene TRBD2, 5 bases. The CDR3 loop spans 12 amino acids. V lost 8 bases and J lost 3, with 11 bases in between. Germline CDR1 SQVTM, CDR2 ANQGSEA. CDR3 protein: CSSRAGYNEQFF. CDR3 nucleotide sequence: TGCAGCTCCCGGGCGGGCTACAATGAGCAGTTCTTC.

The V gene is TRBV5-4, the J gene TRBJ2-1, with D perhaps TRBD2 (6 bases). V shed 7 bases and J shed 4 bases, with 18 bases lying between them. The germline gives CDR1 SGHNT, CDR2 YYREEE (reference sequence). CDR3 length: 15 amino acids. The CDR3 loop reads CASSLGTRDYNEQFF. Written as DNA, the CDR3 is TGTGCCAGCTCCTTAGGTACGCGGGATTACAATGAGCAGTTCTTC.